This T cell receptor (beta chain) stems from a study of blood T cells in healthy people across ages. A remark on this clonotype: Antigen unknown.

Broader study findings: Expanded clonotype shifts may have been confounded, as the donors had an unknown CMV status.

This CDR3 contains 14 residues. V shed 5 bases and J shed 0 bases, with 8 bases lying between them. The germline V gene encodes CDR1 DFQATT and CDR2 SNEGSKA (reference sequence). Together with a sample-barcoded 5' primer, a J-beta primer mix was included in a second PCR lasting roughly 6 to 12 cycles. TCRdb used MiXCR to reprocess the 5' RACE reads, holding one entry per CDR3 protein. Of about 1.8 million distinct CDR3 sequences listed, 40% to 55% are singletons. The material sequenced was blood. V gene TRBV20-1 combines with J gene TRBJ2-6, with D tentatively TRBD1 (5 bases). This TCR derives from a woman in her forties in good health. Here the CDR3 DNA reads TGCAGTGCTCAGGGCCCCTCTGGGGCCAACGTCCTGACTTTC. It is translated as CSAQGPSGANVLTF.